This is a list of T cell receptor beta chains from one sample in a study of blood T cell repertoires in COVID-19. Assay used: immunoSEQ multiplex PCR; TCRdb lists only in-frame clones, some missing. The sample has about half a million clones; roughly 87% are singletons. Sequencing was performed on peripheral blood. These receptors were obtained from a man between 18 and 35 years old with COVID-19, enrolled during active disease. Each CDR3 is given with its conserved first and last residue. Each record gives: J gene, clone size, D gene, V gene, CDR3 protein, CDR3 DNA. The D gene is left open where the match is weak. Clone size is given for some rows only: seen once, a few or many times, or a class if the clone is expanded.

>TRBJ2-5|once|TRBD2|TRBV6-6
CASSYDGGAVKTQYF
TGTGCCAGCAGTTACGACGGGGGGGCCGTGAAGACCCAGTACTTC
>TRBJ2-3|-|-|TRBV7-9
CASTLLSTDTQYF
TGTGCCAGCACCCTCCTGAGCACAGATACGCAGTATTTT
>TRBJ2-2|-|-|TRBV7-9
CASSSWPGELFF
TGTGCCAGCAGCTCCTGGCCCGGGGAGCTGTTTTTT
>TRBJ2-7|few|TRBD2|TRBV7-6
CASSLGTSGGREQYF
TGTGCCAGCAGCTTAGGGACTAGCGGGGGGCGAGAGCAGTACTTC
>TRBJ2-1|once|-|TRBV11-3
CASSLTLLDNEQFF
TGTGCCAGCAGCTTGACACTACTAGACAATGAGCAGTTCTTC
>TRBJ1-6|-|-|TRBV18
CASSRLPDIGNSPLHF
TGTGCCAGCTCACGACTCCCGGACATTGGTAATTCACCCCTCCACTTT
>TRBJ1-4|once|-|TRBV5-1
CASSLDRVRIKEKLFF
TGCGCCAGCAGCTTGGACAGGGTGCGGATTAAAGAAAAACTGTTTTTT
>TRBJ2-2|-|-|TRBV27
CASSREGVMNTGELFF
TGTGCCAGCTCACGCGAGGGTGTGATGAACACCGGGGAGCTGTTTTTT
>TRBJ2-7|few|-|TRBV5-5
CASSSGLSPYEQYF
TGTGCCAGCAGCTCAGGGCTAAGTCCGTACGAGCAGTACTTC
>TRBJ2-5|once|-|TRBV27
CASSTTGTPETQYF
TGTGCCAGCAGCACGACGGGGACTCCAGAGACCCAGTACTTC
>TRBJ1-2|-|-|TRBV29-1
CSVGAIDGYTF
TGCAGCGTTGGGGCAATCGATGGCTACACCTTC
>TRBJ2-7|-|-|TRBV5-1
CASRGQGGYEQYF
TGCGCCAGCAGGGGGCAGGGAGGTTACGAGCAGTACTTC
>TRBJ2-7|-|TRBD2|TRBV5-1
CASSSLAGAGEQYF
TGCGCCAGCAGCTCATTAGCGGGAGCGGGTGAGCAGTACTTC
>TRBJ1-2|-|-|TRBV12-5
CASGAAGSPYGYTF
TGTGCTAGTGGTGCCGCCGGGAGCCCCTATGGCTACACCTTC
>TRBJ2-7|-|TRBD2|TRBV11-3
CASSRGGDRHYEQYF
TGTGCCAGCAGCCGCGGGGGGGACAGACACTACGAGCAGTACTTC
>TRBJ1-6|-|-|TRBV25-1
CASSEPKSNSPLHF
TGTGCCAGCAGTGAGCCCAAAAGCAATTCACCCCTCCACTTT
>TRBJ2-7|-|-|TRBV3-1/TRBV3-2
CASSHRGKLIYEQYF
TGTGCCAGCAGCCACAGGGGAAAACTGATCTACGAGCAGTACTTC
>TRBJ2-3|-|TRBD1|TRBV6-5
CASKGTGVADTQYF
TGTGCCAGCAAAGGGACAGGGGTGGCAGATACGCAGTATTTT
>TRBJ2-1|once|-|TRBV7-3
CASSLSGPNNEQFF
TGTGCCAGCAGCTTAAGCGGGCCTAACAATGAGCAGTTCTTC
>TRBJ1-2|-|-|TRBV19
CASSTGQLYGYTF
TGTGCCAGTAGTACCGGACAGCTCTATGGCTACACCTTC
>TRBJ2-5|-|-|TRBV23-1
CASSQSLSGKVQETQYF
TGCGCCAGCAGTCAATCGCTGTCAGGGAAGGTCCAAGAGACCCAGTACTTC
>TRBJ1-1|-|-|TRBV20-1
CSASKNTEAFF
TGCAGTGCTAGCAAGAACACTGAAGCTTTCTTT
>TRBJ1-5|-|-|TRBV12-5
CASGLVPRNAGNQPQHF
TGTGCTAGTGGTTTGGTACCGAGGAACGCAGGCAATCAGCCCCAGCATTTT
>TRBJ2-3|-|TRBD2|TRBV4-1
CASSHGLAGRADTQYF
TGCGCCAGCAGCCACGGACTAGCGGGGAGGGCAGATACGCAGTATTTT
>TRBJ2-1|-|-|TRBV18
CASSPALDNEQFF
TGTGCCAGCTCACCAGCACTTGACAATGAGCAGTTCTTC
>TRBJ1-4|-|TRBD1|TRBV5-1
CASSWGQGPSNEKLFF
TGCGCCAGCAGCTGGGGACAGGGTCCATCCAATGAAAAACTGTTTTTT
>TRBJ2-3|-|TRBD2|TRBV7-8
CASSLAFGGRAVGTQYF
TGTGCCAGCAGCTTAGCGTTCGGCGGGAGGGCCGTGGGTACGCAGTATTTT
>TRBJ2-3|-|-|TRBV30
CARSEAHTDTQYF
TGTGCCCGCTCAGAGGCCCATACAGATACGCAGTATTTT
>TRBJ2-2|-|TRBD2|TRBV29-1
CSVAREGAGELFF
TGCAGCGTTGCCCGGGAGGGGGCCGGGGAGCTGTTTTTT
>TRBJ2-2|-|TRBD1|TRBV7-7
CASSSTGGTGELFF
TGTGCCAGCAGCTCGACAGGGGGGACCGGGGAGCTGTTTTTT
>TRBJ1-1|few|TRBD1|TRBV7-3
CASSHRDRNLITEAFF
TGTGCCAGCTCCCACCGGGACAGGAACTTGATCACTGAAGCTTTCTTT
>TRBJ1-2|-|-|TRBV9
CASSPSTVTYGYTF
TGTGCCAGCAGCCCCTCGACAGTTACCTATGGCTACACCTTC
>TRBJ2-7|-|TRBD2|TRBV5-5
CASSLVEGVTSGSYEQYF
TGTGCCAGCAGCTTGGTTGAAGGTGTGACTAGCGGGTCCTACGAGCAGTACTTC
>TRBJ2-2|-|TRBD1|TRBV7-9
CASSSKTGVGNTGELFF
TGTGCCAGCAGCTCGAAGACAGGGGTCGGGAACACCGGGGAGCTGTTTTTT
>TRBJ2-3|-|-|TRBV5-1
CASSLDGRNGDTQYF
TGCGCCAGCAGCTTGGACGGGAGAAATGGCGATACGCAGTATTTT
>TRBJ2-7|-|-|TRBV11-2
CASSVRDTGSYEQYF
TGTGCCAGCAGCGTCCGGGACACGGGCTCCTACGAGCAGTACTTC
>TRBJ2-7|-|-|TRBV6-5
CASTFGGDYEQYF
TGTGCCAGCACCTTTGGAGGGGACTACGAGCAGTACTTC
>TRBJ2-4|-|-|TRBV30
CAWSARLAKNIQYF
TGTGCCTGGAGTGCGAGATTAGCCAAAAACATTCAGTACTTC
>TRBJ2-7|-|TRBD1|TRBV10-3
CAISETGDEQYF
TGTGCCATCAGCGAGACAGGGGACGAGCAGTACTTC
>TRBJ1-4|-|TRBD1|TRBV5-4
CASSVDRGRDKLFF
TGTGCCAGCAGCGTGGACAGGGGGCGGGATAAACTGTTTTTT
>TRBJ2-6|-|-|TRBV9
CASSPGSGANVLTF
TGTGCCAGCAGCCCCGGGTCTGGGGCCAACGTCCTGACTTTC
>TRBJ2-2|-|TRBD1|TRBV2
CASSAWGTGVTGELFF
TGTGCCAGCAGTGCTTGGGGGACAGGGGTCACCGGGGAGCTGTTTTTT
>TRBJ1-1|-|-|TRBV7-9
CAVVSGTEAFF
TGTGCCGTCGTTTCGGGCACTGAAGCTTTCTTT
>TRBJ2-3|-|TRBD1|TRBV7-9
CASSLLGTASTDTQYF
TGTGCCAGCAGCTTATTGGGGACAGCTAGCACAGATACGCAGTATTTT
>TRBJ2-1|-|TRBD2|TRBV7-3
CASSSVAGDWVGEQFF
TGTGCCAGCAGCTCGGTAGCGGGAGATTGGGTGGGGGAGCAGTTCTTC
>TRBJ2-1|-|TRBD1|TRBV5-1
CASSLEWTGAFGDEQFF
TGCGCCAGCAGCTTGGAGTGGACAGGGGCTTTCGGTGATGAGCAGTTCTTC
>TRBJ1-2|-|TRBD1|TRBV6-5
CASRTGPNYGYTF
TGTGCCAGCCGGACAGGGCCTAACTATGGCTACACCTTC